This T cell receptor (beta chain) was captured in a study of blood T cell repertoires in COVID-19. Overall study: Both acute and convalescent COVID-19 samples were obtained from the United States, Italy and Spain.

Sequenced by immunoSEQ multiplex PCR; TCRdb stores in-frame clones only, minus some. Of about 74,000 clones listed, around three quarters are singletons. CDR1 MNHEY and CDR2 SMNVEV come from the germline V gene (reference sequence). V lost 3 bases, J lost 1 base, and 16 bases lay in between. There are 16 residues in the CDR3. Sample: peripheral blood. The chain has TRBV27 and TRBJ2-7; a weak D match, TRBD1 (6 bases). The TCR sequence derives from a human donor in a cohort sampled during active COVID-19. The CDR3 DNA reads TGTGCCAGCAGTTTCGATCTTCGGACAGTGTCCTACGAGCAGTACTTC. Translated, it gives CASSFDLRTVSYEQYF.